This entry lists 11 T cell receptor beta chains sequenced from one sample in a study of identical twins. TCRdb ran MiXCR on the 5' RACE reads and lists one entry per CDR3 protein. The table records a few hundred thousand distinct CDR3 sequences, 9% to 10% of them present only once. These records were also assigned to another study, of yellow fever vaccine responses in identical twins.

Sequencing input: PBMCs. Every receptor here comes from a woman under 30 in good health.

The gene calls are TRBV7-9 and TRBJ2-3; D is unclear. This CDR3 region has 15 residues. Germline assignment: CDR1 SEHNR and CDR2 FQNEAQ (reference sequence). With 2 bases removed from V and 1 base from J, the gap between germline ends came to 10 bases. The CDR3 here is CASSLTVDGTDTQYF. As DNA, the CDR3 is TGTGCCAGCAGCTTAACGGTCGACGGCACAGATACGCAGTATTTT.

On this clonotype itself: Compared with germline, one end of the junction differs, possibly owing to a read error. The V and J genes are TRBV7-7 and TRBJ2-5, with D perhaps matching TRBD2 (5 bases). This CDR3 is 13 amino acids long. Germline V gene lookup returns CDR1 SSHAT and CDR2 FNYEAQ (reference sequence). CDR3 in DNA: TGTGCTAGCAGCGCCTCCAGCCCGGGAACCCAGTACTTC. It translates to CASSASSPGTQYF.

The chain links TRBV29-1 to TRBJ2-2; TRBD2 might be the D (6 bases). V shed 5 bases and J shed 4 bases, with 14 bases lying between them. The CDR3 spans 14 residues. The V gene's germline CDR1 is SQVTM and CDR2 ANQGSEA. The CDR3 bases are TGCAGCGTTCAAGGGACTGAGCTCACCGGGGAGCTGTTTTTT. It specifies CSVQGTELTGELFF.

This clonotype appeared a few times. The chain employs TRBV27 and TRBJ1-1, with a tentative D call TRBD1 (5 bases). The CDR3 loop spans 14 amino acids. V was cut by 6 bases and J by 1 base, with 12 bases left in between. From germline, CDR1 is MNHEY and CDR2 SMNVEV (reference sequence). The CDR3 coding sequence is TGTGCCAGCAGCAAGGGACGGGCGAACACTGAAGCTTTCTTT. Translated, it gives CASSKGRANTEAFF.

This clonotype was seen ten or more times. The rearrangement links TRBV6-9 to TRBJ2-1; D is undetermined. Trimming stripped 4 bases from V and 6 bases from J, with 22 bases between. This CDR3 has 17 amino acids. In germline, CDR1 is MNHGY, CDR2 SVAAGI. The CDR3 here is CASSFNFRAHPVNEQFF. For the CDR3, the DNA is TGTGCCAGCAGTTTCAATTTTAGGGCCCACCCGGTCAATGAGCAGTTCTTC.

This clonotype was seen a few times. The chain joins TRBV7-9 to TRBJ1-1, with D perhaps matching TRBD1 (5 bases). CDR3 length equals 14 residues. Germline loops: CDR1 SEHNR, CDR2 FQNEAQ (reference sequence). Trimming took 7 bases from V and 1 from J, leaving 13 bases between them. The CDR3 protein is CASISDSQNTEAFF. Here the CDR3 DNA reads TGTGCCAGCATCAGTGACAGCCAGAACACTGAAGCTTTCTTT.

The gene calls are TRBV11-1 and TRBJ2-1, with TRBD1 matching over 7 bases. This CDR3 spans 18 amino acids. Trimming removed 5 bases from V and 0 bases from J; junction bases left unmatched: 13. The V gene's germline CDR1 is SGHAT and CDR2 FQDESV (reference sequence). Written as DNA, the CDR3 is TGTGCCAGCAGCGTCGGACAGGCGGGCGCAAGCTCCTACAATGAGCAGTTCTTC. Amino acids: CASSVGQAGASSYNEQFF.

The rearrangement links TRBV7-9 to TRBJ2-7; TRBD1 or TRBD2 may be the D gene (5 bases each). Germline values: CDR1 SEHNR, CDR2 FQNEAQ (reference sequence). V was clipped by 3 bases and J by 0 bases, with 12 bases between them. The CDR3 extends over 15 amino acids. The CDR3 reads CASSLGDLNSYEQYF. In DNA form, the CDR3 reads TGTGCCAGCAGCTTGGGGGATTTAAACTCCTACGAGCAGTACTTC.

This clonotype was counted only a few times. V and J are TRBV29-1 and TRBJ2-2, with 8 bases that match TRBD1. V shed 6 bases, J shed 4 bases, and the junction held 10 bases outside the gene matches. This CDR3 has 15 residues. The germline V gene encodes CDR1 SQVTM and CDR2 ANQGSEA. CDR3 protein: CSVTRGPRPTGELFF. CDR3 nucleotides: TGCAGCGTCACCAGGGGGCCAAGGCCCACCGGGGAGCTGTTTTTT.

This rearrangement joins TRBV7-8 to TRBJ2-7; 12 bases agree with TRBD2. The CDR3 covers 15 residues. The junction had 3 bases not matched to a gene; V was cut back by 3 bases and J by 3 bases. Germline values: CDR1 SGHVS, CDR2 FQNEAQ. For the CDR3, the DNA is TGTGCCAGCAGCTTTAGGACTAGCGGGAACTACGAGCAGTACTTC. Its translation is CASSFRTSGNYEQYF.

The chain couples TRBV20-1 to TRBJ2-7; 9 nucleotides match TRBD2. The V gene's germline CDR1 is DFQATT and CDR2 SNEGSKA (reference sequence). This CDR3 contains 15 residues. J gave up 3 bases and V 0 bases, and 6 bases lay outside the gene matches. The CDR3 DNA follows: TGCAGTGCTAGAGATCTGACTAGCGGCTACTACGAGCAGTACTTC. It codes for CSARDLTSGYYEQYF.